These 22 T cell receptor beta chains came from one sample sequenced in a study of T cell repertoires in cytomegalovirus infection. TCRdb reanalysed the reads using MiXCR and keeps one entry per CDR3 protein. The sample lists hundreds of thousands of distinct CDR3 sequences; less than 25% were seen once. Sequences were obtained from CD8+ T cells from PBMCs. The receptor source for this set is a human donor in good health (CMV status not recorded). Some clones in this sample may be carry-over from other donors' samples.

This clonotype was seen a few times. The chain has TRBV9 and TRBJ2-1, with D possibly being TRBD2 (6 bases). With 4 bases removed from V and 4 bases from J, the gap between germline ends came to 18 bases. Germline CDR1 is SGDLS and CDR2 is YYNGEE. CDR3 size: 16 residues. CDR3 amino acids: CASSLRTISLYNEQFF. CDR3 DNA sequence: TGTGCCAGCAGCCTCCGGACTATTTCCCTTTACAATGAGCAGTTCTTC.

The rearrangement links TRBV15 to TRBJ2-7; no clear D gene. CDR3 length: 17 amino acids. Germline V gives CDR1 LNHNV, CDR2 YYDKDF (reference sequence). Trimming took off 0 bases at V and 2 bases at J, with 17 bases between the two ends. The CDR3 protein is CATSREDSVDPPYEQYV. Written as DNA, the CDR3 is TGTGCCACCAGCAGAGAGGATTCGGTGGACCCCCCCTACGAGCAGTACGTC.

This chain joins TRBV27 and TRBJ1-5, with D hard to call. Germline CDR1 reads MNHEY; CDR2 reads SMNVEV (reference sequence). The CDR3 has 13 amino acids. V was shortened by 7 bases and J by 2 bases, with 9 bases between the two germline ends. This CDR3 is CASKQAGNQPQHF. CDR3 DNA sequence: TGTGCCAGCAAGCAGGCGGGCAATCAGCCCCAGCATTTT.

In this sample, this clonotype turned up a few times. The CDR3 DNA is TGTGCCAGCAGCGTCCCGCGGGGGGCAATGGACAATGAGCAGTTCTTC. This sequence encodes CASSVPRGAMDNEQFF. J is TRBJ2-1 and V is TRBV9; 8 bases match TRBD2. CDR1 is SGDLS and CDR2 is YYNGEE in the germline V gene. This CDR3 is built from 16 residues. Unmatched junction bases numbered 9, after V lost 2 bases and J lost 5 bases.

This clonotype came up a few times. The rearrangement links TRBV7-9 to TRBJ2-4; 10 bases align to TRBD1. Looked up from germline, CDR1 is SEHNR and CDR2 is FQNEAQ (reference sequence). The trim removed 3 bases at V and 6 bases at J, leaving 5 bases unmatched. This CDR3 spans 15 amino acids. Written as DNA, the CDR3 is TGTGCCAGCAGCTTCATCGGGACAGGGGTAAACATTCAGTACTTC. This codes for CASSFIGTGVNIQYF.

This clonotype was counted many times. The chain carries TRBV7-2 and TRBJ1-1, with D perhaps TRBD1 (6 bases). CDR3 size: 14 residues. Trimming removed 3 bases from V and 1 base from J, with 9 bases in between. From germline, CDR1 is SGHTA and CDR2 FQGNSA. The CDR3 protein is CASSFGRGNTEAFF. In DNA, the CDR3 is TGTGCCAGCAGCTTCGGCAGGGGGAACACTGAAGCTTTCTTT.

This clonotype has only a few counts. V and J are TRBV20-1 and TRBJ1-1; maybe TRBD1 (6 bases). Trimming removed 6 bases from V and 3 bases from J, with 29 bases in between. Germline V gene data show CDR1 as DFQATT and CDR2 as SNEGSKA (reference sequence). The CDR3 loop spans 18 amino acids. In DNA form, the CDR3 reads TGCAGTGCCCAACATTCTGGGGACACTGTTGATTGGCACACTGAAGCTTTCTTT. It specifies CSAQHSGDTVDWHTEAFF.

The V gene is TRBV10-3, the J gene TRBJ2-2, with D unclear. Trimming left V 7 bases short and J 6 bases short, with 12 bases between. Germline CDR1 ENHRY, CDR2 SYGVKD. The CDR3 is made up of 13 amino acids. For the CDR3, the DNA is TGTGCCATCACAGCCAGTATCGCCGGGGAGCTGTTTTTT. Amino acid sequence: CAITASIAGELFF.

This clonotype has only a few counts. The CDR3 reads CSADENGELFF. The CDR3 DNA is TGCAGCGCGGACGAGAACGGGGAGCTGTTTTTT. The genes are TRBV29-1 and TRBJ2-2, with D unresolved. Germline V lookup: CDR1 SQVTM, CDR2 ANQGSEA. The CDR3 is made up of 11 amino acids. Between the trimmed V and J ends, which lost 7 bases and 7 bases, there was a span of 10 bases.

The chain links TRBV12-3 or TRBV12-4 to TRBJ2-2; the D gene could be TRBD1 or TRBD2 (6 bases each). Trimming removed 5 bases at V and 5 bases at J, with 21 bases between. The CDR3 runs to 17 residues. CDR3 nucleotides: TGTGCCAGCAGTCCTATAAGGGGGGCCCTAGGAACCGGGGAGCTGTTTTTT. This sequence encodes CASSPIRGALGTGELFF.

In this sample, this clonotype turned up many times. This CDR3 reads CASIPFDGLRYGYTF. In DNA form, the CDR3 reads TGTGCCAGTATCCCGTTCGACGGGCTGCGCTATGGCTACACCTTC. The chain combines TRBV19 with TRBJ1-2, with no clear D. The CDR3 is 15 residues long. With 7 bases removed from V and 4 bases from J, the gap between germline ends came to 19 bases. Germline loops: CDR1 LNHDA, CDR2 SQIVND (reference sequence).

This clonotype was counted many times. The gene calls are TRBV10-2 and TRBJ1-4, with D hard to call. Germline assignment: CDR1 WSHSY and CDR2 SAAADI. The ends were cut back, 2 bases at V and 0 bases at J, with 4 bases in the middle. This CDR3 has 14 amino acids. The CDR3 loop is CASSEAATNEKLFF. CDR3 DNA: TGCGCCAGCAGTGAGGCTGCAACTAATGAAAAACTGTTTTTT.

This clonotype occurred a few times. The chain has TRBV20-1 and TRBJ1-5, with D tentatively TRBD1 (6 bases). The ends were cut back, 2 bases at V and 4 bases at J, with 21 bases in the middle. The length of the CDR3 is 17 residues. From germline, CDR1 is DFQATT and CDR2 SNEGSKA (reference sequence). CDR3 nucleotide sequence: TGCAGTGCTAGAAACTTTACGCCGGACAGTCCGAATCAGCCCCAGCATTTT. Protein: CSARNFTPDSPNQPQHF.

This chain uses TRBV15 with TRBJ1-1; D call uncertain. The CDR3 totals 15 residues. Germline V gene lookup returns CDR1 LNHNV and CDR2 YYDKDF (reference sequence). V shed 3 bases and J shed 3 bases, with 14 bases lying between them. CDR3 loop: CATSSPGRTDTEAFF. In nucleotides, the CDR3 is TGTGCCACCAGCAGCCCTGGGAGGACCGACACTGAAGCTTTCTTT.

The chain combines TRBV7-3 with TRBJ2-3, with 10 bases lining up with TRBD2. Germline loops: CDR1 SGHTA, CDR2 FQGTGA. The CDR3 runs 16 residues. Losses at the gene ends were 4 bases for V and 2 bases for J; bases not matched to a gene: 6. In DNA, the CDR3 is TGTGCCAGCAGCTCACGGACTAGCGGTTACACAGATACGCAGTATTTT. Protein sequence: CASSSRTSGYTDTQYF.

In its sample, this clonotype was seen a few times. The chain recombines TRBV7-9 with TRBJ2-7; 8 bases align to TRBD2. Trimming at V came to 5 bases and at J to 2 bases, leaving 14 bases not matched to a gene. This CDR3 region has 17 residues. Germline V CDR1 and CDR2: SEHNR, FQNEAQ (reference sequence). The CDR3 coding sequence is TGTGCCAGCAGCCCATCGAGTTCACCGGGGGGGACCTACGAGCAGTACTTC. This gives the protein CASSPSSSPGGTYEQYF.

This clonotype was detected only a few times. The rearrangement uses TRBV28 and TRBJ1-2; D not resolved. The CDR3 covers 15 residues. Trimming took 4 bases from V and 4 from J, leaving 16 bases between them. Germline V lookup: CDR1 MDHEN, CDR2 SYDVKM. Here the CDR3 reads CASSSRQAWGYGYTF. CDR3 nucleotide sequence: TGTGCCAGCAGTTCTCGTCAGGCCTGGGGCTATGGCTACACCTTC.

This clonotype showed up many times. The chain couples TRBV6-2 or TRBV6-3 to TRBJ1-1, with no clear D. The germline V gene has CDR1 MNHEY and CDR2 SVGEGT. Trimming shortened V by 2 bases and J by 1 base, and 11 bases separated the two germline ends. The CDR3 covers 15 residues. CDR3 bases: TGTGCCAGCAGTTACCTCCAACAGCCGAACACTGAAGCTTTCTTT. This sequence encodes CASSYLQQPNTEAFF.

Only a few counts were recorded for this clonotype. A read error may be the cause here, since a much bigger clone is one base away. The chain links TRBV7-8 to TRBJ2-1, with D possibly being TRBD1 (6 bases). CDR3 size: 14 residues. V was pared by 1 base and J by 6 bases, with 10 bases between. Germline CDR1 reads SGHVS; CDR2 reads FQNEAQ. The CDR3 sequence is CASSLVGDINEQFF. CDR3 nucleotide sequence: TGTGCCAGCAGCTTAGTCGGGGACATCAATGAGCAGTTCTTC. Variable domain in full (rest from reference TRBV7-8 and TRBJ2-1): GAGVSQSPRYKVAKRGQDVALRCDPISGHVSLFWYQQALGQGPEFLTYFQNEAQLDKSGLPSDRFFAERPEGSVSTLKIQRTQQEDSAVYLCASSLVGDINEQFFGPGTRLTVL.

To note about this clonotype: This clone may be a read error of a much larger clone one base away. This chain joins TRBV6-6 and TRBJ1-1; D gene ambiguous. The V gene's germline CDR1 is MNHNY and CDR2 SVGAGI (reference sequence). The CDR3 has 13 residues. DNA of the CDR3: TGTGCCAGCAGTTACACGGAGAACACTAAAGCTTTCTTT. This codes for CASSYTENTKAFF.

CDR3 nucleotide sequence: TGTGCCAGCCGCCTCCCGAACACTGAAGCTTTCTTT. Translated: CASRLPNTEAFF. The chain is built from TRBV7-6 and TRBJ1-1; D gene uncertain. This CDR3 contains 12 residues. CDR1 is SGHVS, CDR2 FNYEAQ, per germline. Trimming cost V 8 bases and J 1 base, with 8 bases left between them. Full variable domain (missing parts from reference TRBV7-6 and TRBJ1-1): GAGVSQSPRYKVTKRGQDVALRCDPISGHVSLYWYRQALGQGPEFLTYFNYEAQQDKSGLPNDRFSAERPEGSISTLTIQRTEQRDSAMYRCASRLPNTEAFFGQGTRLTVV.

This clonotype has just a few counts. The chain recombines TRBV20-1 with TRBJ2-4, with D hard to call. This CDR3 region has 11 residues. Looked up from germline, CDR1 is DFQATT and CDR2 is SNEGSKA (reference sequence). This CDR3 is CRAESKNIQYF. CDR3 nucleotides: TGCAGAGCAGAGTCCAAAAACATTCAGTACTTC.